This T cell receptor (beta chain) was obtained from a study of shared clonotypes between healthy human individuals (dated by TCRdb to 2018 to 2020). In terms of the full investigation: A few men and two women, aged 18 to 49 years, made up the cohort. For each donor, CD4 naive and CD4 memory were each given three plates, CD8 naive was given two plates, and CD8 memory was given one plate. The study deeply sequenced blood TCR repertoires of five healthy adults to estimate repertoire size and the extent of clonotype sharing between individuals. To increase sequencing depth and limit assay-specific biases, TCR repertoire library preparation and sequencing were carried out by different laboratories using diverse techniques. Per donor, leukapheresis produced somewhere between about 0.94 and 9 billion PBMCs. Paper-wide results and their limitations: Roughly 5% of naive CD4, 3.5% of naive CD8, 2.3% of memory CD4, and approximately 0.39% of memory CD8 clonotypes were shared across several donors. Only blood was sampled, and tissue TCR repertoires likely differ from those in blood. Pairwise subsampling led to the expectation that sequencing depth would affect the degree of clonotype sharing among donors. Higher generation probabilities were observed for clonotypes shared by all four sorted-subset donors than for non-shared clonotypes. The genetic and exposure-history diversity represented was limited by the small number of donors. Naive subsets generally had larger estimated clonotype richness than memory subsets. Even with the large sequencing depth, rarefaction of the sorted-subset datasets indicated that sequencing was incomplete.

The donors were healthy, HIV-negative adults with no recently reported acute infections or vaccinations. Every donor was a Caucasian adult living in Nashville, Tennessee, USA. CD4+ T cells were enriched through magnetic negative selection, after which naive cells were positively selected on CD45RA and the remaining negative fraction served as the memory subset. Blood was obtained by leukapheresis, after which PBMCs were separated by Ficoll-Histopaque density gradient centrifugation and cryopreserved in liquid nitrogen vapor phase. Analytical flow cytometry was used to check the purity and quantity of each magnetically sorted T cell population. Each sorted fraction had its genomic DNA isolated and then quantified by UV absorbance on a Nanodrop 2000c. Using the deep immunoSEQ assay, multiplex PCR amplified TCR CDR3 regions from genomic DNA. Extracted genomic DNA from each cell subset was spread evenly across all wells of several immunoSEQ 96-well plates, with each plate serving as a replicate. Each replicate PCR for sorted subsets received about 180 ng genomic DNA, equal to roughly 30,000 T cell genomes. Purified libraries were quantified with a Qubit 3.0 fluorometer, sized on a Bioanalyzer 2100, and re-quantified with the KAPA Library Quantification kit. Each immunoSEQ 96-well plate was sequenced on its own single-read 150-cycle Illumina NextSeq 550 flow cell. Per the original workflow: Because the immunoSEQ output included only junctional sequences and no quality scores, the filtering could not be the same as the filtering used for full-length reads. To assign V/J genes and CDR3, sequences were annotated using PyIR, a Python wrapper for IgBLAST v1.9, with IMGT germline references. Reads were removed for weak V/J assignments (E-value above 1e-6), missing CDR3, stop codons, out-of-frame junctions, or ambiguous translated residues. V3J clonotypes were defined by identical inferred V gene, J gene, and CDR3 amino acid sequence. Percentage overlap between repertoires was calculated by dividing the number of shared unique clonotypes by the size of the smaller repertoire. Repertoire richness was assessed with RTK rarefaction, the Chao1 estimator, and Recon v2.1 estimates of unobserved clonotypes. Generation probabilities for all TCRbeta clonotypes obtained by the gDNA method from a handful of donors were computed using OLGA. TCRdb provides this immuneACCESS table in a form limited to in-frame rearrangements. Some clones are lacking; in checked studies, under half of them reflect an unresolved V gene, and why the rest are absent is not known. D and trimming come from the DNA, and the V and J calls and clone size come from that table. The sample yields some 680,000 clones; 73% were counted once. The biggest ten clones account for around 2% of the sample.

In its sample, this clone was seen a few times. No cognate antigen has been identified for it. No base quality values were provided; no much bigger clone lies one nucleotide off. The germline V gene yields SGHVS for CDR1 and FNYEAQ for CDR2. Compared with germline, V lacks 0 bases and J lacks 0 bases; bases without a gene match: 2. The CDR3 starts with the cysteine, ends with the phenylalanine, and has 16 residues. The entry retains the CDR3 DNA only, 48 bases that are in frame from base 1. The chain employs TRBV7-6 and TRBJ2-3; 8 central nucleotides agree with TRBD2. Sequencing was performed on memory CD4+ T cells sorted from blood. The cell subset or site tag for this specimen amounts to: CD45RA-negative fraction. This TCR derives from a woman between 25 and 40 years old in good health. The CDR3 protein sequence reads: CASSLAVAGSTDTQYF. The DNA is TGTGCCAGCAGCTTAGCCGTAGCGGGAAGCACAGATACGCAGTATTTT.